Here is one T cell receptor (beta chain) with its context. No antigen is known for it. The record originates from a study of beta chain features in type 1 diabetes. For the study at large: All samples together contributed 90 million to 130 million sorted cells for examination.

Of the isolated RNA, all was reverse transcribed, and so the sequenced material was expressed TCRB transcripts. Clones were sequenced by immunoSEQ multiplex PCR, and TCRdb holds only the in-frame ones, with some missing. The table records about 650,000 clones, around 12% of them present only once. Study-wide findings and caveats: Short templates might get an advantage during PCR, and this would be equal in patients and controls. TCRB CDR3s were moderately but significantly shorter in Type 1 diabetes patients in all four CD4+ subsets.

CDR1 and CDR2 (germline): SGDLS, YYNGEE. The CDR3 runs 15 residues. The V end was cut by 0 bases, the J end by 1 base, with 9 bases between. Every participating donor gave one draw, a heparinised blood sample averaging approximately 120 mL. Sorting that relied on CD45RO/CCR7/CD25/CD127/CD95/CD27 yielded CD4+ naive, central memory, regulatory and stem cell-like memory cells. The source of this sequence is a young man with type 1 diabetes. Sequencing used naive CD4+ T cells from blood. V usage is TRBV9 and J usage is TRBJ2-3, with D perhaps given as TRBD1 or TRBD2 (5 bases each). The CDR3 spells CASSVEVGGTDTQYF. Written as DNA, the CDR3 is TGTGCCAGCAGCGTAGAAGTGGGGGGCACAGATACGCAGTATTTT.